What follows are 3 T cell receptor beta chains derived from one specimen sequenced in a study of shared T cell receptors in the human thymus. Method: immunoSEQ multiplex PCR; TCRdb's copy keeps in-frame clones and lacks some. This table has 600,000 or so clones, 80% to 90% appearing once. This same sample was also taken into another study, of human thymus T cells.

Material for sequencing was thymocytes. The receptors here all came from a boy less than two years old with a congenital heart defect.

The genes are TRBV29-1 and TRBJ1-1; maybe TRBD1 (5 bases). The CDR3 is 16 amino acids. V was cut by 1 base and J by 0 bases, with 15 bases left in between. The germline gives CDR1 SQVTM, CDR2 ANQGSEA. DNA for the CDR3: TGCAGCGTTGAAGGCCTGGCCGGGGGACTGAACACTGAAGCTTTCTTT. Translating it yields CSVEGLAGGLNTEAFF.

This clone came up once. The genes are TRBV7-9 and TRBJ2-1; 8 bases align to TRBD2. The germline gives CDR1 SEHNR, CDR2 FQNEAQ (reference sequence). The length of the CDR3 is 17 residues. V shed 1 base, J shed 9 bases, and the junction held 14 bases outside the gene matches. CDR3 nucleotides: TGTGCCAGCAGCTTAGACGGTTGGAGGCGGGAGGTAGTTGAGCAGTTCTTC. Protein: CASSLDGWRREVVEQFF.

V is TRBV15 and J is TRBJ2-3; 9 bases map to TRBD2. Germline loops: CDR1 LNHNV, CDR2 YYDKDF (reference sequence). Trimming cost V 0 bases and J 4 bases; bases outside gene matches: 5. The CDR3 runs 16 residues. CDR3 region: CATSRDGTSFSDTQYF. The CDR3 DNA reads as TGTGCCACCAGCAGAGATGGGACTAGCTTTTCAGATACGCAGTATTTT.